In this sample, the clone carrying this T cell receptor (beta chain) turned up a few times. Antigen unknown. Sample-barcoded 5' priming and a J-beta primer mix drove a second PCR of roughly 6 to 12 cycles. TCRdb re-called the 5' RACE reads with MiXCR, one entry per CDR3 protein. The sample holds about 1,500,000 distinct CDR3 sequences, under 30% seen once. The data stem from a study of blood T cells in healthy people across ages. Study-wide findings and caveats: Any conclusive comparison of naive versus antigen-experienced cells was prevented by using unsorted PBMCs. Not knowing donor CMV status may have confounded expanded clonotype changes.

The amount of total RNA extracted per sample was at least 5 micrograms. Germline V CDR1 and CDR2: SEHNR, FQNEAQ (reference sequence). This CDR3 is 12 amino acids long. Trimming took 4 bases from V and 9 from J, leaving 11 bases between them. This sequence joins TRBV7-9 and TRBJ2-3, with D perhaps matching TRBD1 (5 bases). The TCR sequence derives from a woman in her twenties or thirties in good health. Material for sequencing was blood. The DNA for the CDR3 is TGTGCCAGCAGCTCCAGTCCAGGGACGCAGTATTTT. Encoded protein: CASSSSPGTQYF.